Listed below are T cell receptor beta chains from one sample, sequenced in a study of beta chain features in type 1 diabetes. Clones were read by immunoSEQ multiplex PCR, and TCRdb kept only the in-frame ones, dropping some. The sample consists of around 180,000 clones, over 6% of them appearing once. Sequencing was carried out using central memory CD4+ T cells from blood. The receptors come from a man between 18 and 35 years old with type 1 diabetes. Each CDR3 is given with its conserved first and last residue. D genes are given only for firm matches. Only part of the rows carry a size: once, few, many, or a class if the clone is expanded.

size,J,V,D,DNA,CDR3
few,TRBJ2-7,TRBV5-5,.,TGTGCCAGCAGCCTAGGGGGGGACGTCCGGAACGAGCAGTACTTC,CASSLGGDVRNEQYF
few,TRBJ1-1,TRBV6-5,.,TGTGCCAGCAATCAGGTCCGAGGGTCTGAAGCTTTCTTT,CASNQVRGSEAFF
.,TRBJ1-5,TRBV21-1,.,TGTGCCAGCAGCAATTCGACCTCGGACAGGCCGTATAGCAATCAGCCCCAGCATTTT,CASSNSTSDRPYSNQPQHF
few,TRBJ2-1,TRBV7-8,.,TGTGCCAGCAGTCACCCTAAGAGGAATGAGCAGTTCTTC,CASSHPKRNEQFF
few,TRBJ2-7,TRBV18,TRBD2,TGTGCCAGCTCACCACCGAACGGGGGGGTAGGCGAGCAGTACTTC,CASSPPNGGVGEQYF
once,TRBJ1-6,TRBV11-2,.,TGTGCCAGCGGGGCGGCGGAATCACCCCTCCACTTT,CASGAAESPLHF
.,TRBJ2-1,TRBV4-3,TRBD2,TGCGCCAGCAGCCACCTTAGCGGGGGGAGTTCCTACAATGAGCAGTTCTTC,CASSHLSGGSSYNEQFF
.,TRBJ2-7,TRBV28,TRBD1,TGTGCCAGCAGAGACCCGGGACAGTCCTACGAGCAGTACTTC,CASRDPGQSYEQYF
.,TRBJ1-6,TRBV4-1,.,TGCGCCAGCAGCCAAGTTGACGGGGTTTCACCCCTCCACTTT,CASSQVDGVSPLHF
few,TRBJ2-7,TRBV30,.,TGTGCCTGGCACAAAGGGGGCTCCTACGAGCAGTACTTC,CAWHKGGSYEQYF
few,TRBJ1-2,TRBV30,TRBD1,TGTGCCGGGGACAGGAACTATGGCTACACCTTC,CAGDRNYGYTF
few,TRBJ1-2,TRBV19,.,TGTGCCAGTAGTATTGATTTGAGGCGTGGCTACACCTTC,CASSIDLRRGYTF
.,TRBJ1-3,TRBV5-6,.,TGTGCCAGCGTGTACAGGGCTGGAAACACCATATATTTT,CASVYRAGNTIYF
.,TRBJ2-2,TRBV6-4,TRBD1,TGTGCCAGCAGCAGGGACAGGGACACCGGGGAGCTGTTTTTT,CASSRDRDTGELFF
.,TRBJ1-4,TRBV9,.,TGTGCCAGCAGCGTAGCCCCGAATGAAAAACTGTTTTTT,CASSVAPNEKLFF
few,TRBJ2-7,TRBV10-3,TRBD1,TGTGCCATCAGTGGCGCGGGACAGGTAACTAGCGAGCAGTACTTC,CAISGAGQVTSEQYF
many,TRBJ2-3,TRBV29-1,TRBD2,TGCAGCGTTGGGACTAGCGGTACGCAGTATTTT,CSVGTSGTQYF
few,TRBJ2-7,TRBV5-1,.,TGCGCCAGCAGCACCGGAGGAGCCCACCCCTACGAGCAGTACTTC,CASSTGGAHPYEQYF
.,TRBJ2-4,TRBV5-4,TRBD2,TGTGCCAGCAGCCGGTTTAGCGGGGTAGCCAAAAACATTCAGTACTTC,CASSRFSGVAKNIQYF
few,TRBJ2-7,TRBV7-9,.,TGTGCCAGCAGTCGGGGGGACATTGTCTACGAGCAGTACTTC,CASSRGDIVYEQYF
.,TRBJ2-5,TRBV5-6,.,TGTGCCAGCAGCTTGATAGGGGCGAACCTCGGAACAAGAGAGACCCAGTACTTC,CASSLIGANLGTRETQYF
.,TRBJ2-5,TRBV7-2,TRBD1,TGTGCCAGCAGCCCCATGCGGGACAGGGGGGAGACCCAGTACTTC,CASSPMRDRGETQYF
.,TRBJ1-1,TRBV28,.,TGTGCCAGCATTCCTTTAATAGGCGGGACGGCTTTCTTT,CASIPLIGGTAFF
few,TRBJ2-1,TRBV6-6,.,TGTGCCAGCAGTCGACAAGGCAGCTCCTACAATGAGCAGTTCTTC,CASSRQGSSYNEQFF
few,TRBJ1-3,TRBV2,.,TGTGCCAGCAGTACGCGGGGAAGCGGAAACACCATATATTTT,CASSTRGSGNTIYF
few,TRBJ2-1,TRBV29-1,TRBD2,TGCAGCGTTGAACGGGAGGGCCGGTGGAATGAGCAGTTCTTC,CSVEREGRWNEQFF
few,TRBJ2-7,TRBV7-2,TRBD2,TGTGCCAGCAGCTTTCTGCCAGCGGGGGGTGGCGAGCAGTACTTC,CASSFLPAGGGEQYF
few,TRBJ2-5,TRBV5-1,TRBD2,TGCGCCAGCAGCTTGGTACTAGCGGGGAAGACCCAGTACTTC,CASSLVLAGKTQYF
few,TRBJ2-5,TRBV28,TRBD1,TGTGCCAGCAGTGAGGGACAGGCTGTGGAGACCCAGTACTTC,CASSEGQAVETQYF
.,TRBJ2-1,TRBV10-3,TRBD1,TGTGCCATCAGTGAGGGGTTCCAGGGGGCGTTTCAGTTCTTC,CAISEGFQGAFQFF
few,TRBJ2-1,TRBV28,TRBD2,TGTGCCGGCACACTAGCGGGTAGCTCCTACAATGAGCAGTTCTTC,CAGTLAGSSYNEQFF
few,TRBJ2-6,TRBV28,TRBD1,TGTGCCAGCAGTCACGGGACAGGGAGGGTCTCTGGGGCCAACGTCCTGACTTTC,CASSHGTGRVSGANVLTF
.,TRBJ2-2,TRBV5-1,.,TGCGCCAGCAGCCTTAGCGTCACCGGGGAGCTGTTTTTT,CASSLSVTGELFF
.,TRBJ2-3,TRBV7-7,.,TGTGCCAGCAGCTTTTCGTCTAGCACAGATACGCAGTATTTT,CASSFSSSTDTQYF
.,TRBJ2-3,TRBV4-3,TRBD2,TGCGCCAGCAGCCCGAGTGTAGCGGGGGGGATCCGAGATACGCAGTATTTT,CASSPSVAGGIRDTQYF
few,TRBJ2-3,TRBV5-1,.,TGCGCCAGCAGAGTGAGGAGAGATGCAGATACGCAGTATTTT,CASRVRRDADTQYF
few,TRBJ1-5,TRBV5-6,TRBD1,TGTGCCAGCAGCTTGGCCGCAGGGGGCGGCGGCAATCAGCCCCAGCATTTT,CASSLAAGGGGNQPQHF
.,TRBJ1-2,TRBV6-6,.,TGTGCCAGCAGCCGCGGGGGGGGCTATGGCTACACCTTC,CASSRGGGYGYTF
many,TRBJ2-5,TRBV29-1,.,TGCAGCGTTGAAAGACAGCCGCAAGAGACCCAGTACTTC,CSVERQPQETQYF
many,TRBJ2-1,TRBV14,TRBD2,TGTGCCAGCAGCCTGACCCTAGCGGGCTCTCGAGAGCAGTTCTTC,CASSLTLAGSREQFF
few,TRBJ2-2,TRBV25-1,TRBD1,TGTGCCAGCAGTGAATTCCAGGGGGCTAAGGAGCTGTTTTTT,CASSEFQGAKELFF
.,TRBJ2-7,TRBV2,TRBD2,TGTGCCAGCAGTGTAGCTCTAGCGGGGGAAAGCAGGTACTTC,CASSVALAGESRYF
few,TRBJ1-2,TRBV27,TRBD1,TGTGCCAGCAGTCCTTGGGACAGGACTTCTTGGGGCTACACCTTC,CASSPWDRTSWGYTF
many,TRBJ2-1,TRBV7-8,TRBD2,TGTGCCAGCAGCCCCGGGGCTAGCGGGGACTCCTACAATGAGCAGTTCTTC,CASSPGASGDSYNEQFF
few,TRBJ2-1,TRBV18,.,TGTGCCAGCTCACCTATTAACAATGAGCAGTTCTTC,CASSPINNEQFF
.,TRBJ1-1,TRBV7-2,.,TGTGCCAGCAGCCCCAACAGAAACACTGAAGCTTTCTTT,CASSPNRNTEAFF
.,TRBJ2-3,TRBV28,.,TGTGCCAGCAGTCCCCGGGACTGGGGGAATACGCAGTATTTT,CASSPRDWGNTQYF
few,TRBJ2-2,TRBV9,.,TGTGCCAGCAGCGTTGGACTAACGACCGGGGAGCTGTTTTTT,CASSVGLTTGELFF
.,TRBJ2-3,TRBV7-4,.,TGTGCCAGCAGTTTTAGCGACCGCACAGATACGCAGTATTTT,CASSFSDRTDTQYF
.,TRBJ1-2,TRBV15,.,TGTGCCACCAGCCCCAGTCCTCTGGGGGGGTTGTCGGGCTACACCTTC,CATSPSPLGGLSGYTF